This T cell receptor (beta chain) stems from a study of T-cell memory formation after mild COVID-19. Whole-study results and caveats: The study detected some responding clones in pre-infection memory, suggesting cross-reactive memory joined. The SARS-CoV-2 specificity of second-wave clones reaching peak at day 37 remained unverified.

This clonotype has only a few counts. Its specificity is not known. A single record per CDR3 protein comes from TCRdb applying MiXCR to the 5' RACE reads. The data show about 410,000 distinct CDR3 sequences, about 22% seen once. This TCR came from an adult woman who had mild COVID-19 (a few samples of this study predate the infection). Cell type and time point are not known. Material: PBMCs or a T cell subset sorted from them (not recorded which).

CDR3 region: CARVGGGEAFF. The CDR3 DNA reads as TGTGCCCGAGTGGGGGGGGGCGAAGCTTTCTTT. The rearrangement joins TRBV19 to TRBJ1-1; tentative D call: TRBD1 (6 bases). Germline CDR1 is LNHDA and CDR2 is SQIVND (reference sequence). The length of the CDR3 is 11 residues. V was shortened by 11 bases and J by 8 bases, with 15 bases between the two germline ends.